The rows below give T cell receptor beta chains drawn from one sample of a study of blood T cell repertoires in COVID-19. Assay used: immunoSEQ multiplex PCR; TCRdb lists only in-frame clones, some missing. The sample shows about 250,000 clones, 85% to 90% of them seen only once. The sample consisted of peripheral blood. Source of these receptors: a woman aged 40 to 50 who had recovered from COVID-19. The CDR3 runs from the conserved cysteine through the conserved F or W. The D gene is left open where the match is weak. A clone size is listed for some rows: how often the clone was seen (once, few, many), or a class if it is expanded.

clone size | J gene | V gene | D gene | CDR3 DNA | CDR3 protein
. | TRBJ2-1 | TRBV6-5 | . | TGTGCCAGCAGGCCCGGGTACAATGAGCAGTTCTTC | CASRPGYNEQFF
. | TRBJ1-3 | TRBV11-2 | . | TGTGCCAGCAGCTCGGACAGTTCCTCTGGAAACACCATATATTTT | CASSSDSSSGNTIYF
. | TRBJ2-1 | TRBV29-1 | TRBD2 | TGCAGCGTACGGACTAGCGGGCTCAGCTCCTACAATGAGCAGTTCTTC | CSVRTSGLSSYNEQFF
. | TRBJ2-5 | TRBV5-4 | . | TGTGCCAGCAGCCCCGCGGGACAAGAGACCCAGTACTTC | CASSPAGQETQYF
. | TRBJ1-5 | TRBV19 | . | TGTGCCAGTAGTGTCGGAGGCAATCAGCCCCAGCATTTT | CASSVGGNQPQHF
. | TRBJ2-6 | TRBV7-3 | . | TGTGCCAGCAGCTTAACGTGGACCCGGGGGGCAAGTCCAAAAATCTCTGGGGCCAACGTCCTGACTTTC | CASSLTWTRGASPKISGANVLTF
. | TRBJ1-3 | TRBV5-5 | . | TGTGCCAGCAGCTTGGGGAGGCTCGGCGGGAACTCTGGAAACACCATATATTTT | CASSLGRLGGNSGNTIYF
. | TRBJ1-2 | TRBV7-9 | . | TGTGCCAGCAGCGCACGCCGGGGGAGGGAGATAGGCTACACCTTC | CASSARRGREIGYTF
. | TRBJ2-7 | TRBV9 | TRBD2 | TGTGCCAGCAGCGTAGGGGCCGGGACTAGCGGGAGGGCCTACGAGCAGTACTTC | CASSVGAGTSGRAYEQYF
. | TRBJ2-7 | TRBV5-4 | TRBD1 | TGTGCCAGCACCTGGGGGACAGGGGGCTCCTACGAGCAGTACTTC | CASTWGTGGSYEQYF
. | TRBJ2-7 | TRBV13 | TRBD2 | TGTGCCAGCAGCCTAGCGGGAGTTTACGAGCAGTACTTC | CASSLAGVYEQYF
once | TRBJ2-1 | TRBV30 | TRBD1 | TGTGCCTGGACCTCTACCAGGGGGCTTGAGCAGTTCTTC | CAWTSTRGLEQFF
. | TRBJ2-3 | TRBV5-1 | . | TGCGCCAGCAGGCCAGGACTCACCACAGATACGCAGTATTTT | CASRPGLTTDTQYF
. | TRBJ2-1 | TRBV5-6 | . | TGTGCCAGCAGCACCGAAGGGGGGCAGTTCTTC | CASSTEGGQFF
. | TRBJ2-2 | TRBV3-1/TRBV3-2 | . | TGTGCCAGCAGCCAAAGGGCAGGGCCGGACACCGGGGAGCTGTTTTTT | CASSQRAGPDTGELFF
. | TRBJ1-5 | TRBV5-6 | . | TGTGCCAGCAGCTTGTTCTTAGGAGGGGTGGGCAATCAGCCCCAGCATTTT | CASSLFLGGVGNQPQHF
. | TRBJ2-1 | TRBV30 | TRBD2 | TGTGCCTGGGATACTAGCGGGAGTGGGTTCAATGAGCAGTTCTTC | CAWDTSGSGFNEQFF
. | TRBJ1-2 | TRBV5-4 | TRBD1 | TGTGCCAGCAGCTCACCGGGACAGGGGGCAGGGGGCTACACCTTC | CASSSPGQGAGGYTF
. | TRBJ2-1 | TRBV4-2 | TRBD2 | TGTGCCAGCAGCCCCGCCGGGACTAGCACCTACAATGAGCAGTTCTTC | CASSPAGTSTYNEQFF
once | TRBJ2-3 | TRBV10-3 | TRBD2 | TGTGCCATCAGTAACAAAGGACTAGCGGGGTACACAGATACGCAGTATTTT | CAISNKGLAGYTDTQYF
. | TRBJ2-3 | TRBV5-1 | . | TGCGCCAGCAGCTTTGGGACTGGCACAGATACGCAGTATTTT | CASSFGTGTDTQYF
. | TRBJ1-2 | TRBV30 | . | TGTGCCTGGAGTGTAGGGGCGGGGGTTACCTATGGCTACACCTTC | CAWSVGAGVTYGYTF
. | TRBJ2-2 | TRBV7-2 | TRBD1 | TGTGCCAGCAGCAGGCAGACAGGGGTGGGGACCGGGGAGCTGTTTTTT | CASSRQTGVGTGELFF
. | TRBJ2-7 | TRBV5-4 | . | TGTGCCAGCAGCTTGGGGGGTAGCGGAAGGGGCCCCATATACGAGCAGTACTTC | CASSLGGSGRGPIYEQYF
once | TRBJ2-5 | TRBV7-2 | . | TGTGCCAGCAGCTTAGGGAAAAGAACAGGGGAGACCCAGTACTTC | CASSLGKRTGETQYF
. | TRBJ1-3 | TRBV2 | . | TGTGCCAGCAGTACCAGTTACTCTGGAAACACCATATATTTT | CASSTSYSGNTIYF
. | TRBJ2-1 | TRBV10-3 | . | TGTGCCATCAGTGCGGGACTCCCACCCTACAATGAGCAGTTCTTC | CAISAGLPPYNEQFF
once | TRBJ2-3 | TRBV4-2 | . | TGTGCCAGCAGCCAGAGGGCCGGCACAGATACGCAGTATTTT | CASSQRAGTDTQYF
. | TRBJ1-2 | TRBV6-2/TRBV6-3 | . | TGTGCCAGCAGTTACTCGATCAGGGTGGATGGCTACACCTTC | CASSYSIRVDGYTF
. | TRBJ2-7 | TRBV30 | . | TGTGCCTGGGGGGCTGGGCAGGATCAGTACTTC | CAWGAGQDQYF
. | TRBJ1-6 | TRBV6-4 | TRBD1 | TGTGCCAGCAGTGCCCGGACAGGGCGGGAGTCACCCCTCCACTTT | CASSARTGRESPLHF
. | TRBJ2-1 | TRBV19 | TRBD1 | TGTGCCAGTAGGGACAGGTACAATGAGCAGTTCTTC | CASRDRYNEQFF
. | TRBJ1-2 | TRBV27 | . | TGTGCCAGCAGTTTAGGAGGGAGCTATGGCTACACCTTC | CASSLGGSYGYTF
. | TRBJ1-5 | TRBV10-3 | . | TGTGCCATCAGTGAGTCGGGGCGGCAGCCCCAGCATTTT | CAISESGRQPQHF
few | TRBJ2-1 | TRBV11-3 | TRBD2 | TGTGCCAGCAGCTTAGGGCCCGTAGCGGGAGCCCGAAACAATGAGCAGTTCTTC | CASSLGPVAGARNNEQFF
. | TRBJ1-1 | TRBV19 | . | TGTGCCAGTAGTATATTGGGGGCGGACACTGAAGCTTTCTTT | CASSILGADTEAFF
. | TRBJ2-1 | TRBV11-3 | TRBD2 | TGTGCCAGCAGCTACCGTAGCGGGAACTACAATGAGCAGTTCTTC | CASSYRSGNYNEQFF
. | TRBJ2-1 | TRBV4-3 | . | TGCGCCAGCAGCCAAGATCAGGGGACCTACAATGAGCAGTTCTTC | CASSQDQGTYNEQFF
. | TRBJ1-3 | TRBV3-1/TRBV3-2 | TRBD1 | TGTGCCAGCAGCCCAGGGACAGGCGGAAACACCATATATTTT | CASSPGTGGNTIYF
once | TRBJ1-4 | TRBV15 | . | TGTGCCACCAGCAGGGACCAAACAGGGCAGGCTGAAAAACTGTTTTTT | CATSRDQTGQAEKLFF
. | TRBJ1-2 | TRBV10-3 | . | TGTGCCATCAGTGAAGGGGCAGGGCCTAACTATGGCTACACCTTC | CAISEGAGPNYGYTF
. | TRBJ1-4 | TRBV28 | . | TGTGCCAGCCTACCGGGGAGTAATGAAAAACTGTTTTTT | CASLPGSNEKLFF
. | TRBJ2-1 | TRBV7-9 | TRBD2 | TGTGCCACCGCGGGGGGGAGCGATGAGCAGTTCTTC | CATAGGSDEQFF
once | TRBJ2-7 | TRBV19 | TRBD2 | TGTGCCAGTAGTATCGGGACTAGCGGTCCCTACGAGCAGTACTTC | CASSIGTSGPYEQYF
few | TRBJ1-5 | TRBV30 | TRBD1 | TGTGCCTGGAGCCTAAACAGGGGACGGAATTCCCAGCATTTT | CAWSLNRGRNSQHF
few | TRBJ2-7 | TRBV7-2 | TRBD1 | TGTGCCAGCAGCTTGGGGACAGGGTTCTACGAGCAGTACTTC | CASSLGTGFYEQYF
. | TRBJ1-1 | TRBV30 | . | TGTGCCCGCCAGGGTGGGGGCGTGAGCACTGAAGCTTTCTTT | CARQGGGVSTEAFF
. | TRBJ1-3 | TRBV7-9 | . | TGTGCCAGCAGCTCGACAGGTTGGGGAAACACCATATATTTT | CASSSTGWGNTIYF
. | TRBJ1-2 | TRBV6-4 | . | TGTGCCAGCAGTGACGGCGGCTATGGCTACACCTTC | CASSDGGYGYTF
. | TRBJ1-1 | TRBV27 | TRBD1 | TGTGCCAGCAGTCTCCTCGGACAGGGGGCCGCTGAAGCTTTCTTT | CASSLLGQGAAEAFF
. | TRBJ2-6 | TRBV19 | . | TGTGCCAGTAGCCTGTGGCGAGGCTCTGGGGCCAACGTCCTGACTTTC | CASSLWRGSGANVLTF
once | TRBJ2-4 | TRBV6-2/TRBV6-3 | . | TGTGCCAGCAGTTATTCCGGGGCCAAAAACATTCAGTACTTC | CASSYSGAKNIQYF
. | TRBJ2-3 | TRBV7-9 | TRBD2 | TGTGCCAGCAGCCCCCCCCGGCTAGCGGGCAGCACAGATACGCAGTATTTT | CASSPPRLAGSTDTQYF
. | TRBJ2-5 | TRBV6-5 | TRBD1 | TGTGCCAGCAGTTACTCGGAGACAGGGGAGACCCAGTACTTC | CASSYSETGETQYF